Listed below are T cell receptor beta chains from one sample, sequenced in a study of response to subunit inactivated influenza vaccine. TCRdb redid the calling of the RT-PCR reads with MiXCR, one entry per CDR3 protein. The sample includes 500,000 to 600,000 distinct CDR3 sequences, approximately 7.1% of them seen just once. The sequencing used PBMCs from blood, collected less than 30 months after vaccination. These receptors originate from a man between 45 and 75 years old who received an inactivated influenza vaccine. Both conserved end residues are part of each CDR3. A D gene is named only where the DNA matches it firmly. For some rows the clone size is stated as once, few or many, or as a class when expanded; others skip it.

>TRBV12-3/TRBV12-4|many|TRBJ2-3|NA
TGTGCCAGCAGTCCCCCTACTAGCACAGATACGCAGTATTTT
CASSPPTSTDTQYF
>TRBV4-1|few|TRBJ2-1|NA
TGCGCCAGCAGCGGGCTGGGACAATTAATCTACAATGAGCAGTTCTTC
CASSGLGQLIYNEQFF
>TRBV29-1|few|TRBJ2-1|NA
TGCAGCGTTGAACGCCTAAACACCTATGAGCAGTTCTTC
CSVERLNTYEQFF
>TRBV5-5|NA|TRBJ2-5|NA
TGTGCCAGCAGCCCTGGGCACACGTACCAAGAGACCCAGTACTTC
CASSPGHTYQETQYF
>TRBV7-2|many|TRBJ2-2|NA
TGTGCCAGCAGCGTAACGAGGGACCGACCTTCGAACACCGGGGAGCTGTTTTTT
CASSVTRDRPSNTGELFF
>TRBV4-1|NA|TRBJ2-3|TRBD2
TGCGCCAGCAGCCACCCCTCGTTGAGCGGGAGGGCCTGGGCAGATACGCAGTATTTT
CASSHPSLSGRAWADTQYF
>TRBV7-8|many|TRBJ2-1|TRBD2
TGTGCCAGCAGCTTATCTAGCGGGGGACCATCCTACAATGAGCAGTTCTTC
CASSLSSGGPSYNEQFF
>TRBV12-3/TRBV12-4|NA|TRBJ1-5|TRBD1
TGTGCCAGCAGTTCCCGGGACAGACCTCAGCCCCAGCATTTT
CASSSRDRPQPQHF
>TRBV12-3/TRBV12-4|many|TRBJ1-1|NA
TGTGCCAGCAGTTTTGCCGACAAGGGGAGCGGGACTTTCTTT
CASSFADKGSGTFF
>TRBV7-2|NA|TRBJ2-7|NA
TGTGCCAGCAGCCAGGGGGGCGCAATATCCTACGAGCAGTACTTC
CASSQGGAISYEQYF
>TRBV12-3/TRBV12-4|NA|TRBJ2-5|NA
TGTGCCAGCAGTTTGCGGGGATTGGGGTTTGAGACCCAGTACTTC
CASSLRGLGFETQYF
>TRBV2|NA|TRBJ1-5|NA
TGTGCCAGCAGTGAAGATGGGGCGAGAGGTCAGCCCCAGCATTTT
CASSEDGARGQPQHF
>TRBV3-1|NA|TRBJ1-2|TRBD1
TGTGCCAGCAGCCAAGCCAGGGGGTATGGCTACACCTTC
CASSQARGYGYTF
>TRBV28|NA|TRBJ1-2|NA
TGTGCCAGCAATAGGGACTATGGCTACACCTTC
CASNRDYGYTF
>TRBV6-1|few|TRBJ2-5|TRBD2
TGTGCCAGCACCAATAGCGGGGGGCCTGAGACCCAGTACTTC
CASTNSGGPETQYF
>TRBV4-3|few|TRBJ1-2|NA
TGCGCCAGCAGCCAAGATGAGGGGTTCGCTGGCTACACCTTC
CASSQDEGFAGYTF
>TRBV2|few|TRBJ2-7|NA
TGTGCCAGCACTGGACAAGCCTACGAGCAGTACTTC
CASTGQAYEQYF
>TRBV7-2|NA|TRBJ2-5|TRBD1
TGTGCCAGCAGCTTAGCGAGGGGGCTCTCTCAAGAGACCCAGTACTTC
CASSLARGLSQETQYF
>TRBV4-1|NA|TRBJ1-2|NA
TGCGCCAGCAGCCAAGGCCCCGGGACCAACTATGGCTACACCTTC
CASSQGPGTNYGYTF
>TRBV20-1|NA|TRBJ2-3|NA
TGCAGTGCCAACCCTTCTAGCGGCACAGATACGCAGTATTTT
CSANPSSGTDTQYF
>TRBV2|many|TRBJ1-5|NA
TGTGCCAGCAGTGTAGATGGAACCAATCAGCCCCAGCATTTT
CASSVDGTNQPQHF
>TRBV10-3|NA|TRBJ2-7|NA
TGTGCCATCAGTGAGTCAAGGGTCTCCTACGAGCAGTACTTC
CAISESRVSYEQYF
>TRBV20-1|few|TRBJ2-1|TRBD1
TGCAGTGCTAACCTGGACAGGGAAGTGTTCCGGGAGCAGTTCTTC
CSANLDREVFREQFF
>TRBV12-3/TRBV12-4|few|TRBJ2-7|TRBD2
TGTGCCAGCAGCCCCGGACTAGCTATTAACGAGCAGTACTTC
CASSPGLAINEQYF
>TRBV5-1|many|TRBJ2-5|NA
TGTGCCAGCAGTTTGGCCTACCAAGAGACCCAGTACTTC
CASSLAYQETQYF
>TRBV10-3|many|TRBJ2-3|TRBD2
TGTGCCATCGGGGGCGGGAGGGCCCCAGATACGCAGTATTTT
CAIGGGRAPDTQYF
>TRBV5-1|few|TRBJ2-3|NA
TGCGCCAGCAGGGGCAGGGATAGAGATACGCAGTATTTT
CASRGRDRDTQYF
>TRBV15|NA|TRBJ1-6|NA
TGTGCCACCCGCGAAACAGGGTCGGGTTCACCCCTCCACTTT
CATRETGSGSPLHF
>TRBV20-1|NA|TRBJ2-1|NA
TGCAGTGCTAGATCTAACCGGGGGATTTACAATGAGCAGTTCTTC
CSARSNRGIYNEQFF
>TRBV20-1|many|TRBJ2-2|NA
TGCAGTGCTAGCCCCTCGGGGGCAGACCGACGGGTCACCGGGGAGCTGTTTTTT
CSASPSGADRRVTGELFF
>TRBV20-1|many|TRBJ1-5|NA
TGCAGTGCCCCAGCGGGCACCACTAATCAGCCCCAGCATTTT
CSAPAGTTNQPQHF